One and the same sample provided the 22 T cell receptor beta chains below, sequenced in a study of beta chain features in type 1 diabetes. What was sequenced were expressed TCRB transcripts, since all of the isolated RNA had been reverse transcribed. Produced via immunoSEQ multiplex PCR; TCRdb's table is partial and in-frame only. Of fewer than 400,000 clones listed, approximately 8% are singletons. What was sequenced was central memory CD4+ T cells from blood. The receptors shown here come from a woman aged 18-29 years in good health.

V gene TRBV21-1 combines with J gene TRBJ1-5; TRBD1, as called in the table, went unchecked against the DNA. TRBV21-1 is termed a pseudogene. The CDR3 consists of 17 residues. The CDR3: CASSKGPQEYSNQPQHF. Here the CDR3 DNA reads TGTGCCAGCAGCAAAGGTCCTCAGGAATATAGCAATCAGCCCCAGCATTTT.

This clone came up a few times. The chain carries TRBV7-2 and TRBJ2-4; D unresolved. V dropped 3 bases and J dropped 10 bases, with 10 bases sitting between them. This CDR3 is built from 12 residues. CDR1 is SGHTA, CDR2 FQGNSA, per germline. DNA for the CDR3: TGTGCCAGCAGCTTCAGCGTCGGGATTCAGTACTTC. It specifies CASSFSVGIQYF.

This clone was picked up a small number of times. The genes are TRBV14 and TRBJ2-2; D gene unclear. Germline V gives CDR1 SGHDN, CDR2 FVKESK. The CDR3 is made up of 15 amino acids. V gave up 4 bases and J gave up 2 bases, with 11 bases separating them. CDR3 nucleotide sequence: TGTGCCAGCAGCCTCAGTAGGATAAACACCGGGGAGCTGTTTTTT. Protein product: CASSLSRINTGELFF.

This clone was observed a handful of times. The rearrangement joins TRBV5-4 to TRBJ2-7, with a tentative D call TRBD2 (6 bases). V was clipped by 2 bases and J by 0 bases, with 12 bases between them. Germline lookup yields CDR1 SGHNT and CDR2 YYREEE (reference sequence). CDR3 length: 15 residues. The CDR3 DNA is TGTGCCAGCAGCTTTGGAGGAGGGTACTCCTACGAGCAGTACTTC. This translates into CASSFGGGYSYEQYF.

This clone has just a few counts. This CDR3 is CASSAPGGSGANVLTF. CDR3 coding DNA: TGTGCCAGCAGCGCTCCAGGGGGCTCTGGGGCCAACGTCCTGACTTTC. V gene TRBV9 combines with J gene TRBJ2-6, with 7 bases identical to TRBD1. The J segment lost 0 bases and the V segment lost 3 bases, leaving 3 bases of the junction unmatched. CDR1 is SGDLS and CDR2 is YYNGEE in the germline V gene. The CDR3 has 16 amino acids.

This clone was seen a few times. This chain uses TRBV5-1 with TRBJ2-7; D perhaps matches TRBD1 (6 bases). The CDR3 covers 15 residues. CDR1 and CDR2 (germline): SGHRS, YFSETQ. V was pared by 4 bases and J by 6 bases, with 20 bases between. The CDR3 nucleotides read TGCGCCAGCAGCGATCCGGCAAGCAGAGGGGGCGAGCAGTACTTC. Its translation: CASSDPASRGGEQYF.

Many counts were recorded for this clone. V usage is TRBV2 and J usage is TRBJ2-1; D not certain. The CDR3 is 14 amino acids. V lost 4 bases to trimming and J lost 7 bases, with 14 bases between them. From germline, CDR1 is SNHLY and CDR2 FYNNEI. The CDR3 coding sequence is TGTGCCAGCAGTGCCCTAAGGGTCGCAAATGAGCAGTTCTTC. It yields the protein CASSALRVANEQFF.

In this sample, this clone turned up a few times. The chain carries TRBV13 and TRBJ2-7; D is unclear. Trimming left V 5 bases short and J 4 bases short, with 21 bases between. Germline lookup yields CDR1 PRHDT and CDR2 FYEKMQ (reference sequence). The CDR3 is 16 residues long. CDR3 sequence reads: CASSPPASGDLYEQYF. CDR3 DNA sequence: TGTGCCAGCAGCCCCCCGGCTAGTGGCGATCTGTACGAGCAGTACTTC.

The CDR3 sequence: CASRVSDTQYF. The CDR3 DNA is TGTGCCAGCAGGGTCTCAGATACGCAGTATTTT. V is TRBV2 and J is TRBJ2-3; no reliable D call. V lost 6 bases, J lost 4 bases, and 5 bases lay in between. The germline CDR1 and CDR2 sequences are SNHLY and FYNNEI. The CDR3 is 11 amino acids.

CDR3 sequence: CASSSGEQTQYF. The CDR3 DNA reads TGTGCCAGCAGCTCAGGGGAACAGACCCAGTACTTC. The J gene is TRBJ2-5, the V gene TRBV28; a possible D gene is TRBD1 (6 bases). Germline CDR1 MDHEN, CDR2 SYDVKM. The CDR3 spans 12 residues. Trimming stripped 6 bases from V and 6 bases from J, with 11 bases between.

CDR3 bases: TGTGCCAGCAGCTACCTTTGGGATACGCAGTATTTT. This sequence encodes CASSYLWDTQYF. This chain links TRBV5-4 with TRBJ2-3; D is ambiguous. This CDR3 spans 12 amino acids. The germline V and J ends were trimmed by 3 bases and 6 bases, with 8 bases remaining between them. CDR1 is SGHNT, CDR2 YYREEE, per germline (reference sequence).

As for this clone: Additional DNA sequences in this sample encode the identical CDR3. The chain combines TRBV6-5 with TRBJ1-1, with D perhaps matching TRBD1 (5 bases). CDR3 size: 13 residues. V lost 8 bases and J lost 4, with 14 bases in between. CDR1 MNHEY and CDR2 SVGAGI come from the germline V gene. The CDR3 nucleotides read TGTGCCAGCTCCCGGGCGGGGGGCACTGAAGCTTTCTTT. Its protein product is CASSRAGGTEAFF.

V usage is TRBV2 and J usage is TRBJ2-7; 13 nucleotides agree with TRBD2. The CDR3 runs to 15 residues. Germline loops: CDR1 SNHLY, CDR2 FYNNEI. V was pared by 8 bases and J by 4 bases, with 8 bases of the junction left unmatched. The CDR3: CASAEGLAGLYEQYF. The DNA of the CDR3 is TGTGCCAGCGCTGAGGGACTAGCGGGATTATACGAGCAGTACTTC.

This clone has ten or more counts. V is TRBV7-3 and J is TRBJ2-2; 7 bases are a match to TRBD1. The CDR3 is made up of 13 amino acids. Germline CDR1 is SGHTA and CDR2 is FQGTGA. J was trimmed by 16 bases and V by 5 bases; bases with no gene match: 13. The CDR3 reads CASSPTGSIGRFF. In DNA form, the CDR3 reads TGTGCCAGCAGCCCGACAGGGAGTATTGGGCGGTTTTTT.

This clone was observed a few times. Written as DNA, the CDR3 is TGTGCCAGCAGCACGCCTTGGCAGGGCTATGGCTACACCTTC. It specifies CASSTPWQGYGYTF. J is TRBJ1-2 and V is TRBV28, with TRBD1 as a possible D gene (5 bases). The germline V gene has CDR1 MDHEN and CDR2 SYDVKM. CDR3 length: 14 residues. With 6 bases removed from V and 4 bases from J, the gap between germline ends came to 15 bases.

This clone was detected a few times. The chain links TRBV6-5 to TRBJ1-2; 7 nucleotides align to TRBD1. From germline, CDR1 is MNHEY and CDR2 SVGAGI. V was pared by 6 bases and J by 5 bases, with 6 bases of the junction left unmatched. The CDR3 has 13 amino acids. Written as DNA, the CDR3 is TGTGCCAGCAGCAGAGACAGGGTTTATGGCTACACCTTC. It specifies CASSRDRVYGYTF.

This clone was observed many times. This chain links TRBV7-3 with TRBJ2-3; D unclear. Trimming left V 0 bases short and J 1 base short, with 8 bases between. Germline CDR1 and CDR2: SGHTA and FQGTGA. CDR3 size: 15 residues. The CDR3 sequence: CASSLTAFGTDTQYF. The CDR3, as DNA: TGTGCCAGCAGCTTAACAGCGTTCGGCACAGATACGCAGTATTTT.

This clone occurred a few times. The rearrangement joins TRBV7-2 to TRBJ2-1; 8 positions agree with TRBD2. V gave up 3 bases and J gave up 6 bases; unmatched junction bases: 10. CDR1 SGHTA and CDR2 FQGNSA come from the germline V gene. The CDR3 contains 16 residues. The CDR3 spells CASSLSPAGVRNEQFF. CDR3 sequence (DNA): TGTGCCAGCAGCTTGTCCCCAGCGGGAGTCCGCAATGAGCAGTTCTTC.

This clone was observed a few times. J is TRBJ2-3 and V is TRBV7-2; TRBD2 matches at 13 bases. Unmatched junction bases numbered 5, after V lost 3 bases and J lost 5 bases. CDR1 is SGHTA, CDR2 FQGNSA, per germline. The CDR3 consists of 16 residues. The CDR3 DNA reads TGTGCCAGCAGCTTGGTAGGGACTAGCGGGAAAGATACGCAGTATTTT. Residues: CASSLVGTSGKDTQYF.

The chain employs TRBV19 and TRBJ1-1, with 7 nucleotides matching TRBD1. Germline CDR1 reads LNHDA; CDR2 reads SQIVND (reference sequence). CDR3 length: 13 residues. J lost 3 bases, V lost 9 bases, and 7 bases had no gene match. Here the CDR3 DNA reads TGTGCCAGCCGACAGGGCGTTGACACTGAAGCTTTCTTT. Protein product: CASRQGVDTEAFF.

This clone has a handful of counts. This sequence joins TRBV10-3 and TRBJ1-3; D call uncertain. V lost 3 bases and J lost 0, with 6 bases in between. Germline CDR1 ENHRY, CDR2 SYGVKD. The CDR3 contains 14 residues. CDR3 region: CAISESSSGNTIYF. CDR3 in DNA: TGTGCCATCAGTGAATCTAGCTCTGGAAACACCATATATTTT.

The genes are TRBV29-1 and TRBJ2-3; tentatively, D is TRBD2 (5 bases). V lost 0 bases and J lost 2, with 15 bases in between. Germline V lookup: CDR1 SQVTM, CDR2 ANQGSEA. The CDR3 is 16 residues long. The CDR3 DNA is TGCAGCGTTGAAGATCGTCGAGCGCGGGCCACAGATACGCAGTATTTT. This codes for CSVEDRRARATDTQYF.